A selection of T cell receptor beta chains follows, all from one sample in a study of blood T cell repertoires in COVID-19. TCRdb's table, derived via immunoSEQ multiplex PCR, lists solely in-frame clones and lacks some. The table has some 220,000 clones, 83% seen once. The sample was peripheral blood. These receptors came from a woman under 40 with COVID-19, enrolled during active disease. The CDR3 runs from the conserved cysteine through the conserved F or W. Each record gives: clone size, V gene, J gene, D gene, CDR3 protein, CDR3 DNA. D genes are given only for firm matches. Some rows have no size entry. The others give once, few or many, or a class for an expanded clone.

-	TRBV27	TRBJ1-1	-	CASSLQGNTEAFF	TGTGCCAGCAGTTTACAGGGAAACACTGAAGCTTTCTTT
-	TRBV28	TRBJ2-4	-	CASSLEGAHRNIQYF	TGTGCCAGCAGTTTAGAAGGGGCGCATCGGAACATTCAGTACTTC
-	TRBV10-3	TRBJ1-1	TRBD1	CAISGDRAATEAFF	TGTGCCATCAGTGGAGACAGGGCAGCCACTGAAGCTTTCTTT
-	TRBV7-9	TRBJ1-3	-	CASSPEQGFGTGNTIYF	TGTGCCAGCAGCCCTGAACAGGGTTTTGGGACTGGAAACACCATATATTTT
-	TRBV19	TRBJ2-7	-	CASSISAGVTYEQYF	TGTGCCAGTAGTATTTCGGCGGGCGTTACCTACGAGCAGTACTTC
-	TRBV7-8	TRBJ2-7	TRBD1	CASSWTGYNHEQYF	TGTGCCAGCAGCTGGACAGGATATAATCACGAGCAGTACTTC
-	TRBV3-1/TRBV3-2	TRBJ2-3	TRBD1	CASSRTGLTDTQYF	TGTGCCAGCAGCCGGACAGGACTCACAGATACGCAGTATTTT
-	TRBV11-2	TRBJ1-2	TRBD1	CASSLEPGGSNYGYTF	TGTGCCAGCAGCTTAGAACCAGGGGGGAGTAACTATGGCTACACCTTC
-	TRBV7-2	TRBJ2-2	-	CASSLALGNTGELFF	TGTGCCAGCAGCTTAGCGCTAGGGAACACCGGGGAGCTGTTTTTT
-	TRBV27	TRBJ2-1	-	CASSFLGHRGNEQFF	TGTGCCAGCAGTTTTCTGGGCCATAGGGGGAATGAGCAGTTCTTC
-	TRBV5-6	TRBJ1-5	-	CASSLATYSNQPQHF	TGTGCCAGCAGCCTAGCGACCTATAGCAATCAGCCCCAGCATTTT
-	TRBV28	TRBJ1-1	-	CASSFPAAGAFF	TGTGCCAGCAGTTTCCCCGCTGCGGGAGCTTTCTTT
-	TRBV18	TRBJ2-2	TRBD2	CASSPKGIAGANTGELFF	TGTGCCAGCTCACCAAAAGGAATAGCGGGAGCGAACACCGGGGAGCTGTTTTTT
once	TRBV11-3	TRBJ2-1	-	CASSRGQNYNEQFF	TGTGCCAGCAGCCGCGGACAGAACTACAATGAGCAGTTCTTC
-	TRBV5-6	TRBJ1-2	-	CASSLEAGLGYTF	TGTGCCAGCAGCTTGGAGGCAGGGCTTGGCTACACCTTC
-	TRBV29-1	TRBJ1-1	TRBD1	CSALQGATEAFF	TGCAGCGCTCTACAGGGGGCTACTGAAGCTTTCTTT
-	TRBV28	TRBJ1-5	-	CASKTGEDQPQHF	TGTGCCAGCAAAACAGGTGAAGATCAGCCCCAGCATTTT
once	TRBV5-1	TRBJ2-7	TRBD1	CASRKQGAGEQYF	TGCGCCAGCAGAAAACAGGGGGCAGGTGAGCAGTACTTC
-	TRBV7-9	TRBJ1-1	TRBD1	CASTISTGGFEYPEAFF	TGTGCCAGCACCATCTCCACAGGGGGCTTCGAATATCCTGAGGCTTTCTTT
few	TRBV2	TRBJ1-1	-	CATHREISTEAFF	TGTGCCACCCACAGGGAAATAAGCACTGAAGCTTTCTTT
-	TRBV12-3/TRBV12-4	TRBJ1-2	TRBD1	CASSLDRVGYTF	TGTGCCAGCAGTTTGGACAGGGTTGGCTACACCTTC
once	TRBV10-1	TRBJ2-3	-	CASSEMADRRTDTQYF	TGCGCCAGCAGTGAGATGGCCGACAGGCGCACAGATACGCAGTATTTT
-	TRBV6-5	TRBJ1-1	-	CATSGVRWTEAFF	TGTGCCACCTCCGGGGTGCGTTGGACTGAAGCTTTCTTT